A single T cell receptor (beta chain) is shown here with its context. The target antigen is unknown. These data come from a study of cytomegalovirus exposure and HLA in healthy donors. Whole-study context: The approximately 120 validation repertoires used the same platform as the roughly 670 first-cohort repertoires, a later analysis reported.

Sequencing was performed with immunoSEQ multiplex PCR; in TCRdb, only in-frame clones are kept and a portion is missing. The table includes about 160,000 clones, around nine tenths detected once. Study-wide results and limits: Among the CMV-associated chains, a few were confirmed in vitro as specific for CMV antigens.

The TCR sequence derives from a man between 18 and 29 years old in good health and CMV-seropositive. The sequencing input was PBMCs.

In DNA, the CDR3 is TGTGCCAGCAGTTTTCTATTCCGACAGGGGGTCCACGAGCAGTACTTC. Residues: CASSFLFRQGVHEQYF. The rearrangement joins TRBV28 to TRBJ2-7; 9 bases fit TRBD1. The trim removed 3 bases at V and 5 bases at J, leaving 11 bases unmatched. This CDR3 has 16 amino acids. The germline V gene has CDR1 MDHEN and CDR2 SYDVKM. The whole variable domain, remainder taken from reference TRBV28 and TRBJ2-7, is DVKVTQSSRYLVKRTGEKVFLECVQDMDHENMFWYRQDPGLGLRLIYFSYDVKMKEKGDIPEGYSVSREKKERFSLILESASTNQTSMYLCASSFLFRQGVHEQYFGPGTRLTVT.